This TCR beta chain was captured in a study of graft-versus-host responses after intestinal transplantation (dated by TCRdb to about 2021). Broadly, across the study: Multivisceral, liver-intestinal, or isolated intestinal transplants were received by the recipients. Every recipient was given anti-thymocyte globulin induction, followed by around three years of maintenance tacrolimus and steroids. After intestinal transplantation, graft-versus-host and host-versus-graft alloreactive T cell clones in the graft, circulation and bone marrow were tracked using bulk TCR-beta CDR3 sequencing. Alloreactive clones were identified by sequencing pre-transplant mixed lymphocyte reaction products and comparing these products with unstimulated pre-transplant donor and recipient T cells. A cohort of around 25 intestinal transplant recipients, including one retransplant, was enrolled, and a few patients lacking pretransplant specimens were excluded. Donor T cell macrochimerism was defined as a peak of at least 4% donor T cells among recipient peripheral blood mononuclear cells. Samples from a few later patients were sequenced in-house on an Illumina MiSeq with MiXCR processing rather than by the commercial service.

Library construction relied on the immunoSEQ multiplex PCR assay. In most patients, genomic DNA was isolated using the Qiagen DNeasy Blood and Tissue Kit and sent frozen to Adaptive Biotechnologies for TCR sequencing. For most patients, high-throughput TCR-beta CDR3 sequencing of genomic DNA was performed by Adaptive Biotechnologies. Turning to the authors' computational methods: Adaptive's ImmunoSEQ software supplied the TCR sequencing data for 15 to 20 patients, while MiXCR and VDJtools were used to process three other patients. To correct CD4 versus CD8 sorting errors, sequences present in both subsets at a frequency ratio below 5:1 were removed. Because the origin of CDR3 nucleotide sequences shared between donor and recipient could not be assigned, those sequences were removed. To count as alloreactive, a clone needed at least 2-fold expansion over unstimulated cells and a minimum CFSE-low frequency of 0.002% (template counts) or 0.001% (read counts). Clones were considered mappable if detected in sequenced pre-transplant spleen, lymph node, or MLR CFSE-low populations of the donor or recipient. Cumulative frequency of alloreactive clones was calculated as a percentage of all sequences weighted by copy number. TCRdb holds this immuneACCESS table with in-frame rearrangements only. Some clones are missing; in checked studies, unresolved V genes explain under half, and the rest has no known cause. The V and J calls and clone size were taken over from that table, and D and trimming were inferred from the DNA. This sample holds tens of thousands of clones; 91% were observed only once. The ten largest account for about 0.45% of the sample.

Points on this clone: Its antigen specificity is not known. Base qualities are not provided; no much larger clone lies one nucleotide away.

Study-level results and caveats: Early after transplant, declines in HvG clones were associated with peak levels of circulating GvH clones. The relatively low number and heterogeneity of intestinal transplant patients limited the conclusions. GvH clones were found in recipient bone marrow, and some of the GvH clones appeared earlier in ileal mucosa or blood, which is consistent with an intestinal mucosal origin. In patients with donor T cell macrochimerism, the allografts had high GvH to HvG T cell clonal ratios.

The trim is 2 bases for V and 1 base for J, with a gap of 10 bases between the germline ends. As encoded in the germline V gene, CDR1 is WSHSY while CDR2 is SAAADI. The CDR3 holds 15 amino acids from the cysteine to the phenylalanine. Of the read, only the CDR3 DNA is kept; its 45 bases are in frame from base 1. The sample's time point label is to be understood as: cells obtained before transplantation from donor or recipient. CD3+CD4+ and CD3+CD8+ populations were FACS-sorted from unstimulated pre-transplant donor and recipient cells taken from spleen or lymph nodes. The material sequenced was unstimulated CD8+ T cells sorted from spleen or lymph node cells, taken before intestinal transplant. This clonotype was sampled from a human donor who received an intestinal transplant. The V and J genes are TRBV10-2 and TRBJ2-3, with the D gene not clear enough to name. Read as DNA, the sequence is TGCGCCAGCAGTGAGGGTGGCGGCGGCACAGATACGCAGTATTTT. It specifies CASSEGGGGTDTQYF.